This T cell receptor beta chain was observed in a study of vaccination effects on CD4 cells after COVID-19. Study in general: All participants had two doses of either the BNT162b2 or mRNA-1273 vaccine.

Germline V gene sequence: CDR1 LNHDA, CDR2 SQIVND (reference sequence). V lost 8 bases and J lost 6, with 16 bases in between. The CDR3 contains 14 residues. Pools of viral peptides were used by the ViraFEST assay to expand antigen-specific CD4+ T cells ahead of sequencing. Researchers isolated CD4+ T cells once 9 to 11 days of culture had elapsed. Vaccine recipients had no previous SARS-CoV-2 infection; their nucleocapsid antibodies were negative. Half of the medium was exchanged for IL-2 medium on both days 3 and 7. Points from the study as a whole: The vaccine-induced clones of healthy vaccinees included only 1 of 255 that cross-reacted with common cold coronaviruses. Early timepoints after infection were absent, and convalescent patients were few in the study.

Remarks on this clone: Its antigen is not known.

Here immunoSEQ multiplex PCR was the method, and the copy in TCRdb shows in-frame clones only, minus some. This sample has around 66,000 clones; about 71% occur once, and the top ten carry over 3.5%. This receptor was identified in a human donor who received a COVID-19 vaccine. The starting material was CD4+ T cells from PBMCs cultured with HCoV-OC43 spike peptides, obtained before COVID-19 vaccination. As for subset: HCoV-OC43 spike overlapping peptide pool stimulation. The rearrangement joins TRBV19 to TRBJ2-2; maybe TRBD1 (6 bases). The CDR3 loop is CASLRGWSPGELFF. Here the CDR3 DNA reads TGTGCCAGTCTCAGGGGTTGGAGCCCCGGGGAGCTGTTTTTT.